These 28 T cell receptor beta chains came from one sample sequenced in a study of blood T cell repertoires in COVID-19. Profiled with immunoSEQ multiplex PCR; TCRdb holds only in-frame clones, not every one. The sample holds about 140,000 clones, more than 65% seen once. What was sequenced was peripheral blood. All receptors come from a man older than 75 with acute or convalescent COVID-19.

V usage is TRBV15 and J usage is TRBJ1-6; 7 nucleotides match TRBD1. This CDR3 has 17 residues. After removal of 5 bases from V and 9 bases from J, the junction contained 16 bases not matched to a gene. Germline V gene data show CDR1 as LNHNV and CDR2 as YYDKDF (reference sequence). CDR3 residues: CATSPYGLQGGGSPLHF. Here the CDR3 DNA reads TGTGCCACCAGCCCCTATGGCTTGCAGGGGGGTGGTTCACCCCTCCACTTT.

The CDR3 loop is CASSLDEGAQYF. CDR3 in DNA: TGTGCCAGCAGCTTAGATGAGGGAGCCCAGTACTTC. This chain uses TRBV7-9 with TRBJ2-5, with D perhaps TRBD2 (5 bases). Germline V gene data show CDR1 as SEHNR and CDR2 as FQNEAQ (reference sequence). The CDR3 is made up of 12 amino acids. Trimming shortened V by 1 base and J by 9 bases, and 9 bases separated the two germline ends.

V is TRBV27 and J is TRBJ1-3; 11 bases line up with TRBD1. Germline V gene lookup returns CDR1 MNHEY and CDR2 SMNVEV (reference sequence). V was clipped by 7 bases and J by 7 bases; unmatched bases: 6. This CDR3 comprises 14 residues. CDR3 sequence reads: CASKPGQGVNTIYF. The CDR3 region has the DNA TGTGCCAGCAAACCGGGACAGGGGGTCAACACCATATATTTT.

The chain is built from TRBV2 and TRBJ1-2, with 10 bases aligning to TRBD1. With 7 bases clipped from V and 8 bases from J, the junction kept 7 bases outside the gene matches. Germline CDR1 and CDR2: SNHLY and FYNNEI. This CDR3 has 13 amino acids. CDR3 sequence reads: CASNTGTGAGYTF. Written as DNA, the CDR3 is TGTGCCAGCAATACCGGGACAGGGGCCGGCTACACCTTC.

The rearrangement joins TRBV5-4 to TRBJ1-4; TRBD1 aligns across 9 bases. The CDR3 runs to 17 residues. CDR1 and CDR2 from the germline V gene are SGHNT and YYREEE (reference sequence). Trimming removed 4 bases from V and 0 bases from J; junction bases left unmatched: 7. CDR3 in amino acids: CASSPGQGTTTNEKLFF. CDR3 nucleotides: TGTGCCAGCAGCCCGGGACAGGGAACCACAACTAATGAAAAACTGTTTTTT.

This clone appeared a few times. The rearrangement uses TRBV6-6 and TRBJ2-1; 9 positions agree with TRBD1. V was clipped by 6 bases and J by 9 bases; unmatched bases: 15. The length of the CDR3 is 16 residues. Germline CDR1 and CDR2: MNHNY and SVGAGI (reference sequence). The chain's CDR3 is CASSHRSGTGLGEQFF. The DNA of the CDR3 is TGTGCCAGCAGCCACCGCTCCGGGACAGGGTTGGGTGAGCAGTTCTTC.

The CDR3 region is CASSKLNWNTGELFF. The CDR3 region has the DNA TGTGCCAGTAGTAAGCTCAACTGGAACACCGGGGAGCTGTTTTTT. The rearrangement links TRBV19 to TRBJ2-2; D call uncertain. V was clipped by 4 bases and J by 1 base, with 10 bases between them. This CDR3 spans 15 amino acids. CDR1 is LNHDA and CDR2 is SQIVND in the germline V gene (reference sequence).

As DNA, the CDR3 is TGTGCCACCAGTGATCGCGGACTAGCGGGGGGCATAGATACGCAGTATTTT. Translated, it gives CATSDRGLAGGIDTQYF. V gene TRBV24-1 combines with J gene TRBJ2-3; 14 bases map to TRBD2. The CDR3 loop spans 17 amino acids. Germline values: CDR1 KGHDR, CDR2 SFDVKD. The V gene end was trimmed by 3 bases and the J gene end by 5 bases; junction bases not matched to a gene: 6.

The chain has TRBV27 and TRBJ2-3; 9 positions match TRBD1. CDR1 is MNHEY and CDR2 is SMNVEV in the germline V gene (reference sequence). The CDR3 length is 16 residues. The V and J ends lost 5 bases and 5 bases, in that order; junction bases with no gene match: 11. DNA for the CDR3: TGTGCCAGCAGTCCCTACAGGGGGCGTTTTGTAGATACGCAGTATTTT. Translation: CASSPYRGRFVDTQYF.

This rearrangement joins TRBV2 to TRBJ2-2, with no clear D. The ends were cut back, 1 base at V and 1 base at J, with 7 bases in the middle. The CDR3 runs to 15 residues. Germline V gene data show CDR1 as SNHLY and CDR2 as FYNNEI. The CDR3 nucleotides read TGTGCCAGCAGTGAAGAGTCAGGGAACACCGGGGAGCTGTTTTTT. As protein: CASSEESGNTGELFF.

The chain combines TRBV29-1 with TRBJ1-2; TRBD1 might be the D (6 bases). V was cut by 6 bases and J by 0 bases, with 11 bases left in between. CDR1 and CDR2 from the germline V gene are SQVTM and ANQGSEA. The CDR3 is 13 amino acids. CDR3 in amino acids: CSVRTAANYGYTF. Written as DNA, the CDR3 is TGCAGCGTGAGGACAGCAGCTAACTATGGCTACACCTTC.

This sequence joins TRBV2 and TRBJ1-5, with TRBD1 matching over 7 bases. The CDR3 is made up of 13 amino acids. Germline V gene sequence: CDR1 SNHLY, CDR2 FYNNEI. The trim removed 7 bases at V and 6 bases at J, leaving 6 bases unmatched. CDR3 nucleotide sequence: TGTGCCAGCATGAGAGGGGGCAGTCAGCCCCAGCATTTT. It encodes CASMRGGSQPQHF.

This chain connects TRBV28 to TRBJ2-7; TRBD1 might be the D (6 bases). CDR3 size: 14 residues. V lost 2 bases to trimming and J lost 3 bases, with 11 bases between them. Germline V gene lookup returns CDR1 MDHEN and CDR2 SYDVKM. CDR3 amino acids: CASSLPTGYYEQYF. The DNA for the CDR3 is TGTGCCAGCAGTTTACCGACAGGATACTACGAGCAGTACTTC.

This clone was seen only once. The chain combines TRBV5-4 with TRBJ2-1; tentative D call: TRBD1 (5 bases). CDR1 and CDR2 (germline): SGHNT, YYREEE (reference sequence). Trimming took off 0 bases at V and 3 bases at J, with 7 bases between the two ends. The CDR3 spans 14 residues. As DNA, the CDR3 is TGTGCCAGCAGCTTGGACGACAGCTACAATGAGCAGTTCTTC. Protein: CASSLDDSYNEQFF. Full variable domain (rest looked up from reference TRBV5-4 and TRBJ2-1): ETGVTQSPTHLIKTRGQQVTLRCSSQSGHNTVSWYQQALGQGPQFIFQYYREEENGRGNFPPRFSGLQFPNYSSELNVNALELDDSALYLCASSLDDSYNEQFFGPGTRLTVL.

V gene TRBV6-1 combines with J gene TRBJ2-7; 13 bases map to TRBD2. Germline V gene sequence: CDR1 MNHNS, CDR2 SASEGT. The CDR3 has 16 residues. The trim removed 4 bases at V and 5 bases at J, leaving 8 bases unmatched. The chain's CDR3 is CASSGRTSGGFDEQYF. Here the CDR3 DNA reads TGTGCCAGCAGTGGTAGGACTAGCGGGGGATTTGACGAGCAGTACTTC.

This rearrangement joins TRBV5-5 to TRBJ1-6, with no clear D. The CDR3 runs 15 residues. The germline gives CDR1 SGHKS, CDR2 YYEKEE (reference sequence). V lost 4 bases and J 13 bases, leaving 21 bases between the germline ends. The CDR3 DNA reads as TGTGCCAGCAGCGGCGTACGGGAGAGAATTACCCCCCTCCACTTT. Translated, it gives CASSGVRERITPLHF.

This clone was counted a few times. CDR3 bases: TGTGCCAGCAGCTTAGGGACAGGGAGCAATCAGCCCCAGCATTTT. Protein sequence: CASSLGTGSNQPQHF. The V call is TRBV7-2, the J call TRBJ1-5; 8 nucleotides line up with TRBD1. The V gene's germline CDR1 is SGHTA and CDR2 FQGNSA. This CDR3 has 15 amino acids. V was clipped by 1 base and J by 1 base; unmatched bases: 0.

The chain couples TRBV11-2 to TRBJ1-6, with D unresolved. The CDR3 consists of 13 residues. V was cut by 0 bases and J by 10 bases, with 7 bases left in between. Looked up from germline, CDR1 is SGHAT and CDR2 is FQNNGV. DNA of the CDR3: TGTGCCAGCAGCTTAGACACAAACTCACCCCTCCACTTT. Translating gives CASSLDTNSPLHF.

On this clone itself: Mismatch with germline at one junction end may stem from a read error. CDR3 nucleotides: TGTGCTAGCAGCTTCGCGGTAAACACTGAAGCTTTCTTT. It yields the protein CASSFAVNTEAFF. The chain has TRBV7-7 and TRBJ1-1, with D uncertain. Germline V gene lookup returns CDR1 SSHAT and CDR2 FNYEAQ (reference sequence). This CDR3 comprises 13 residues.

J is TRBJ2-7 and V is TRBV7-2; 10 bases are a match to TRBD1. CDR1 is SGHTA and CDR2 is FQGNSA in the germline V gene. V dropped 1 base and J dropped 2; count of bases not matched to a gene: 5. This CDR3 region has 16 residues. CDR3 sequence reads: CASSLGRDRGTYEQYF. For the CDR3, the DNA is TGTGCCAGCAGCTTAGGACGGGACAGGGGAACCTACGAGCAGTACTTC.

This clone was recorded once. This sequence joins TRBV7-8 and TRBJ2-7, with D possibly matching TRBD1 (6 bases). CDR3 length equals 15 residues. V lost 1 base and J lost 2, with 12 bases in between. The germline V gene has CDR1 SGHVS and CDR2 FQNEAQ. CDR3: CASSLETGATYEQYF. The CDR3 nucleotides read TGTGCCAGCAGCTTAGAGACAGGAGCTACCTACGAGCAGTACTTC.

V is TRBV28 and J is TRBJ2-5; 8 nucleotides match TRBD2. Germline V gene sequence: CDR1 MDHEN, CDR2 SYDVKM. The CDR3 totals 15 residues. The J segment lost 1 base and the V segment lost 4 bases, leaving 5 bases of the junction unmatched. CDR3 in amino acids: CASSSAGASQETQYF. CDR3 in DNA: TGTGCCAGCAGTTCAGCGGGGGCCTCCCAAGAGACCCAGTACTTC. Using reference TRBV28 and TRBJ2-5 for the parts outside the CDR3, the full variable domain is DVKVTQSSRYLVKRTGEKVFLECVQDMDHENMFWYRQDPGLGLRLIYFSYDVKMKEKGDIPEGYSVSREKKERFSLILESASTNQTSMYLCASSSAGASQETQYFGPGTRLLVL.

The chain recombines TRBV7-9 with TRBJ1-1; D not resolved. Germline loops: CDR1 SEHNR, CDR2 FQNEAQ (reference sequence). The CDR3 consists of 13 residues. Trimming removed 2 bases from V and 1 base from J, with 5 bases in between. In nucleotides, the CDR3 is TGTGCCAGCAGCTTAACATCGAACACTGAAGCTTTCTTT. It yields the protein CASSLTSNTEAFF.

V gene TRBV7-8 combines with J gene TRBJ2-1, with a possible D match to TRBD2 (5 bases). V lost 1 base, J lost 4 bases, and 8 bases lay in between. CDR1 SGHVS and CDR2 FQNEAQ come from the germline V gene. This CDR3 comprises 14 residues. DNA of the CDR3: TGTGCCAGCAGCTTAGGGGGAGAGTACAATGAGCAGTTCTTC. This translates into CASSLGGEYNEQFF.

V gene TRBV7-3 combines with J gene TRBJ2-1; 12 nucleotides line up with TRBD1. Germline CDR1 SGHTA, CDR2 FQGTGA. Unmatched junction bases numbered 8, after V lost 4 bases and J lost 4 bases. The CDR3 covers 17 residues. The CDR3 nucleotides read TGTGCCAGCAGCTCTTGGGACAGGGGGCGAGGGTACAATGAGCAGTTCTTC. The encoded protein is CASSSWDRGRGYNEQFF. Drawing the rest from reference TRBV7-3 and TRBJ2-1, the complete variable domain is GAGVSQTPSNKVTEKGKYVELRCDPISGHTALYWYRQSLGQGPEFLIYFQGTGAADDSGLPNDRFFAVRPEGSVSTLKIQRTERGDSAVYLCASSSWDRGRGYNEQFFGPGTRLTVL.

The table lists this clone with a few counts. This rearrangement joins TRBV11-2 to TRBJ2-7, with D unclear. The germline V gene encodes CDR1 SGHAT and CDR2 FQNNGV. Deletions cut 0 bases from V and 5 bases from J, with 5 bases between. The CDR3 is made up of 12 amino acids. The CDR3 loop is CASSLDRDEQYF. The CDR3, as DNA: TGTGCCAGCAGCTTAGACCGGGACGAGCAGTACTTC.

This chain joins TRBV7-9 and TRBJ2-1, with D perhaps matching TRBD1 (5 bases). V dropped 3 bases and J dropped 1 base, with 10 bases sitting between them. The germline V gene has CDR1 SEHNR and CDR2 FQNEAQ (reference sequence). The CDR3 contains 15 residues. The CDR3 protein is CASSFVRGSYNEQFF. The CDR3 nucleotides read TGTGCCAGCAGCTTCGTTAGGGGTTCCTACAATGAGCAGTTCTTC.

The J gene is TRBJ2-6, the V gene TRBV28; TRBD2 agrees at 7 bases. CDR1 and CDR2 from the germline V gene are MDHEN and SYDVKM. The CDR3 has 18 residues. The V segment lost 6 bases and the J segment 0 bases; nucleotides outside the gene matches: 11. Here the CDR3 reads CASRSWEGRGSGANVLTF. Here the CDR3 DNA reads TGTGCCAGCAGAAGTTGGGAGGGACGAGGCTCTGGGGCCAACGTCCTGACTTTC.